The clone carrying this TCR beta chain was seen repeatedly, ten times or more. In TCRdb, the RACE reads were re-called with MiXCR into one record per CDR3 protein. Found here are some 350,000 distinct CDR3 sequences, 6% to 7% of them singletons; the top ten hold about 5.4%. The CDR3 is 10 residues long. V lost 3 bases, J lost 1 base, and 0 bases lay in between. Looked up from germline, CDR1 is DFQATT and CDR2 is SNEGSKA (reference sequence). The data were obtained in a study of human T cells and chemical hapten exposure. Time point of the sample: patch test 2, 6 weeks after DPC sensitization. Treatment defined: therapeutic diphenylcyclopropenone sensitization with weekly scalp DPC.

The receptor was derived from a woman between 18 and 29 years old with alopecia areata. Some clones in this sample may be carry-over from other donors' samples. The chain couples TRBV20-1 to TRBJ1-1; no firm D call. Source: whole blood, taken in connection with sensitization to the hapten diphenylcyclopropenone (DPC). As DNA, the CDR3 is TGCAGTGCTAGGAACACTGAAGCTTTCTTT. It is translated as CSARNTEAFF.